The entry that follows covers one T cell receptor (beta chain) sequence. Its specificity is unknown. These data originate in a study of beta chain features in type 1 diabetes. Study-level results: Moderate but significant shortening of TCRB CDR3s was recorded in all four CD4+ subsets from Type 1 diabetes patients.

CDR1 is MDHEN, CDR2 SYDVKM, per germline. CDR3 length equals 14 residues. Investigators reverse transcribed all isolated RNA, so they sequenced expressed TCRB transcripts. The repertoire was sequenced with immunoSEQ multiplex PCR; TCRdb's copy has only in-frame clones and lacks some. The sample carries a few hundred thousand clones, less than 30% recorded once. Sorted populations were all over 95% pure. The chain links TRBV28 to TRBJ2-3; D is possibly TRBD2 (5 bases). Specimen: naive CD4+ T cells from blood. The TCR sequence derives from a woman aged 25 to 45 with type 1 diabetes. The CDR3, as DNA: TGTGCGGGAAGATCGGGGTCTAGCACAGATACGCAGTATTTT. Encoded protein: CAGRSGSSTDTQYF.